This paragraph covers one TCR beta chain sequence. Its antigen remains unidentified. The CDR3 runs to 21 residues. V shed 4 bases, J shed 4 bases, and the junction held 24 bases outside the gene matches. Germline assignment: CDR1 LGHNA and CDR2 YSLEER. The data were taken from a study of shared clonotypes between healthy human individuals. Findings and limits, study-wide: A reduction in generation probabilities was seen for non-shared clonotypes relative to those shared by all four donors. Approximately 5% was the fraction of naive CD4 clonotypes found shared across four donors.

Positively selected for CCR7, the CD45RO-negative cells used as naive CD8 cells excluded terminally differentiated effector memory CD45RA+ cells. An assay was performed, and its level was deep. Assay used: immunoSEQ multiplex PCR; TCRdb lists only in-frame clones, some missing. The data hold nearly 2 million clones, with roughly 94% observed a single time. The sequenced sample consisted of naive CD8+ T cells sorted from blood. The clonotype originates from a man aged 18 to 29 in good health. The J gene is TRBJ2-1, the V gene TRBV4-3; 8 bases agree with TRBD2. CDR3 in amino acids: CASSLGDNWTSHYYLYNEQFF. For the CDR3, the DNA is TGCGCCAGCAGCCTAGGGGACAATTGGACTAGCCATTACTACCTTTACAATGAGCAGTTCTTC.